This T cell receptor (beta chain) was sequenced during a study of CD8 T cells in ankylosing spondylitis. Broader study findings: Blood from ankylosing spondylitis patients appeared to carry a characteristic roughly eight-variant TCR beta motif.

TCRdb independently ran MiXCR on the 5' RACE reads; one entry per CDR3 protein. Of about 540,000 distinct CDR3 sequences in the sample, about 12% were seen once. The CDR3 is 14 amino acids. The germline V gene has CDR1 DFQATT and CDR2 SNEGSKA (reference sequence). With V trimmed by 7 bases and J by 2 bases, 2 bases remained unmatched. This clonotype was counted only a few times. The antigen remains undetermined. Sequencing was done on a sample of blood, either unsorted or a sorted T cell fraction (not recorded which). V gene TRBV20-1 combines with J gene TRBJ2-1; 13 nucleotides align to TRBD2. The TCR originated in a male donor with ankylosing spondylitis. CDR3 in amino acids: CSGLAGGPYNEQFF. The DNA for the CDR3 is TGCAGTGGACTAGCGGGAGGACCCTACAATGAGCAGTTCTTC.